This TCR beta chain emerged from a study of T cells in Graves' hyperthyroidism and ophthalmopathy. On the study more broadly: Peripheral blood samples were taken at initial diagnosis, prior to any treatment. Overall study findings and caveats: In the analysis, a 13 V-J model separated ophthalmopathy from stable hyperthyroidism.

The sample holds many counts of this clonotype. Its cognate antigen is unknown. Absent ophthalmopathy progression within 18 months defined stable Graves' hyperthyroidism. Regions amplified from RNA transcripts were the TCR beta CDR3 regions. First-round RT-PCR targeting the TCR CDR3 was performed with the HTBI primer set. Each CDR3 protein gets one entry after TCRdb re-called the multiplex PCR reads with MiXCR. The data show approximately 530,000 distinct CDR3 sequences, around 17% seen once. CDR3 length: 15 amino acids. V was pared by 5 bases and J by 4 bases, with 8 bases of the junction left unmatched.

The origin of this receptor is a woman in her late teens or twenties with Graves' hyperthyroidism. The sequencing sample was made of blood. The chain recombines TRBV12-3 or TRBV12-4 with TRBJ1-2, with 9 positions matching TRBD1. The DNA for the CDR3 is TGTGCCAGCAGTCCCAGGACAGGGGTCGTCTATGGCTACACCTTC. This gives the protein CASSPRTGVVYGYTF.